These T cell receptor beta chains were read from a single sample in a study of patients and donors after allogeneic stem cell transplantation. One entry per CDR3 protein results from TCRdb running MiXCR on the RT-PCR reads. The sample has about 57,000 distinct CDR3 sequences, about 14% seen once; the top ten hold around 32%. The sample consisted of blood, either unsorted or a sorted T cell fraction (not recorded which). These receptors came from a human donor who was either an allogeneic HSCT recipient or a stem cell or donor lymphocyte infusion donor (not recorded which). It is not recorded whose cells these are; they may come from a transplant donor. Both conserved end residues are part of each CDR3. D genes are given only for firm matches. Some rows mark clone size as missing; the rest say once, few, many or name a class of expanded clone.

v_call	j_call	clone_size	d_call	cdr3_aa	cdr3_nt
TRBV3-1	TRBJ2-1	few	TRBD2	CASSQEGLAGVYEQFF	TGTGCCAGCAGCCAAGAGGGCCTAGCGGGAGTGTATGAGCAGTTCTTC
TRBV12-3/TRBV12-4	TRBJ1-1	many	.	CASSGSLNTEAFF	TGTGCCAGCAGTGGCTCACTGAACACTGAAGCTTTCTTT
TRBV7-2	TRBJ1-2	many	.	CASSLPGKTNYGYTF	TGTGCCAGCAGCTTACCGGGAAAAACTAACTATGGCTACACCTTC
TRBV25-1	TRBJ2-7	.	TRBD1	CASSDPRQGSYEQYF	TGTGCCAGCAGTGACCCCCGACAGGGGTCCTACGAGCAGTACTTC
TRBV9	TRBJ2-2	few	.	CASSVVGAANTGELFF	TGTGCCAGCAGCGTAGTCGGGGCCGCGAACACCGGGGAGCTGTTTTTT
TRBV6-5	TRBJ1-1	.	.	CASSYFFSGPGVNTEAFF	TGTGCCAGCAGTTACTTTTTTTCGGGCCCCGGAGTGAACACTGAAGCTTTCTTT
TRBV3-1	TRBJ1-1	.	.	CASSPRVSGDTEAFF	TGTGCCAGCAGCCCCAGGGTATCAGGTGACACTGAAGCTTTCTTT
TRBV5-1	TRBJ2-3	.	.	CASSGSTSTDTQYF	TGCGCCAGCAGCGGATCTACTAGCACAGATACGCAGTATTTT
TRBV20-1	TRBJ2-6	.	.	CSARDYSSGANVLTF	TGCAGTGCTAGGGATTACTCCTCTGGGGCCAACGTCCTGACTTTC
TRBV15	TRBJ1-3	many	.	CATSTSTGYTRNTIYF	TGTGCCACCAGCACGTCAACAGGGTATACTAGAAACACCATATATTTT
TRBV5-1	TRBJ1-2	.	.	CASSLEGKSYGFTF	TGCGCCAGCAGCTTGGAGGGCAAGAGCTATGGCTTCACCTTC
TRBV20-1	TRBJ2-1	.	.	CSARDRDSYNEQFF	TGCAGTGCTAGAGACCGGGACTCCTACAATGAGCAGTTCTTC
TRBV6-5	TRBJ1-6	many	.	CASRSISSPLHF	TGTGCCAGCCGGAGTATCTCTTCACCCCTCCACTTT
TRBV12-3/TRBV12-4	TRBJ2-5	many	TRBD2	CASSSGLVGETQYF	TGTGCCAGCAGCAGTGGACTAGTTGGAGAGACCCAGTACTTC
TRBV5-1	TRBJ2-3	many	.	CASRKGSPDTQYF	TGCGCCAGCAGGAAGGGGTCCCCAGATACGCAGTATTTT
TRBV29-1	TRBJ2-3	few	TRBD2	CSVETSGRSPADTQYF	TGCAGCGTTGAGACTAGCGGGAGGAGTCCCGCAGATACGCAGTATTTT
TRBV18	TRBJ1-2	.	TRBD1	CASSPPDRGFYGYTF	TGTGCCAGCTCACCACCGGACAGGGGGTTCTATGGCTACACCTTC
TRBV19	TRBJ1-5	.	.	CASSNFPGTLTDQPQHF	TGTGCCAGTAGTAATTTTCCCGGGACCTTAACCGATCAGCCCCAGCATTTT
TRBV20-1	TRBJ2-1	many	TRBD2	CSARWLAEGGWNEQFF	TGCAGTGCTAGATGGCTAGCGGAAGGAGGTTGGAATGAGCAGTTCTTC
TRBV5-1	TRBJ2-3	many	TRBD1	CASSRLVTGEGTDTQYF	TGCGCCAGCAGCCGCCTGGTGACAGGGGAAGGGACAGATACGCAGTATTTT